This entry lists 2 T cell receptor beta chains sequenced from one sample in a study of CD8+ T cells in alopecia areata. TCR sequencing used cDNA made by reverse transcription of extracted RNA. The assay was immunoSEQ multiplex PCR, and TCRdb's table has in-frame clones only and misses some. The sample lists a few hundred thousand clones; roughly 50% were seen once. The sample taken for sequencing was CD8+ T cells sorted from blood. The receptor set was obtained from a human donor in good health.

CDR3: CASSELTGARYGYTF. The CDR3 nucleotides read TGTGCCAGCAGTGAATTGACGGGGGCGCGGTATGGCTACACCTTC. This chain connects TRBV2 to TRBJ1-2, with a tentative D call TRBD1 (6 bases). CDR3 length: 15 residues. The V end was cut by 2 bases, the J end by 5 bases, with 15 bases between. The germline CDR1 and CDR2 sequences are SNHLY and FYNNEI.

V usage is TRBV6-5 and J usage is TRBJ1-2, with 7 positions matching TRBD1. Germline values: CDR1 MNHEY, CDR2 SVGAGI. V trimming: 7 bases; J trimming: 6 bases; junction bases outside the gene matches: 2. This CDR3 is 11 amino acids long. For the CDR3, the DNA is TGTGCCAGCACCACAGGGGATGGCTACACCTTC. Amino acid sequence: CASTTGDGYTF.